The 21 T cell receptor beta chains presented below share a single source sample, sequenced in a study of identical twins. Each CDR3 protein gets one entry after TCRdb re-called the 5' RACE reads with MiXCR. The sample holds 200,000 to 300,000 distinct CDR3 sequences, roughly a tenth seen once. Sequenced input: memory T cells sorted from blood. The receptor source for this set is a man over 45 in good health.

In its sample, this clonotype was seen a few times. The chain has TRBV28 and TRBJ2-5; D gene uncertain. Trimming removed 4 bases at V and 9 bases at J, with 18 bases between. Germline V CDR1 and CDR2: MDHEN, SYDVKM. This CDR3 is 14 amino acids long. The CDR3 DNA sequence: TGTGCCAGCAGTTCCCTGTCTTCGGGCCGGTCCCAGTACTTC. It yields the protein CASSSLSSGRSQYF.

This clonotype was detected only a few times. The chain employs TRBV20-1 and TRBJ2-7; D is unresolved. The CDR3 extends over 12 amino acids. Per germline, CDR1 DFQATT and CDR2 SNEGSKA (reference sequence). V gave up 1 base and J gave up 4 bases, with 8 bases separating them. The CDR3 nucleotides read TGCAGTGCTAGAGGCAGCAGGTACGAGCAGTACTTC. Protein: CSARGSRYEQYF.

In this sample, this clonotype turned up a few times. The chain couples TRBV12-3 or TRBV12-4 to TRBJ1-1, with 7 bases matching TRBD1. The CDR3 is 13 amino acids. V was clipped by 2 bases and J by 7 bases; unmatched bases: 4. As DNA, the CDR3 is TGTGCCAGCAGTTTAAGGGGGCCCGGTGAAGCTTTCTTT. Encoded protein: CASSLRGPGEAFF.

This chain links TRBV3-1 with TRBJ2-1; D perhaps matches TRBD2 (7 bases). V gave up 8 bases and J gave up 5 bases, with 19 bases separating them. The germline CDR1 and CDR2 sequences are LGHDT and YNNKEL (reference sequence). The CDR3 has 15 amino acids. CDR3 DNA: TGTGCCAGCGCAGCCGGGCGGGGGCCCAACAATGAGCAGTTCTTC. Translation gives CASAAGRGPNNEQFF.

V and J are TRBV30 and TRBJ2-1, with TRBD1 as a possible D gene (6 bases). The V and J ends lost 5 bases and 4 bases respectively, with 15 bases between them. This CDR3 comprises 14 residues. The germline CDR1 and CDR2 sequences are GTSNPN and SVGIG (reference sequence). This CDR3 reads CAWDTGHGYNEQFF. The CDR3 DNA is TGTGCCTGGGATACGGGACACGGTTACAATGAGCAGTTCTTC.

This clonotype showed up many times. This rearrangement joins TRBV11-2 to TRBJ2-4; 7 positions agree with TRBD1. Germline CDR1 SGHAT, CDR2 FQNNGV. The CDR3 contains 14 residues. Losses at the gene ends were 9 bases for V and 0 bases for J; bases not matched to a gene: 5. Written as DNA, the CDR3 is TGTGCCAGTAGGGACAGTTTAGCCAAAAACATTCAGTACTTC. This translates into CASRDSLAKNIQYF. The variable domain in full, completed from reference TRBV11-2 and TRBJ2-4, reads EAGVAQSPRYKIIEKRQSVAFWCNPISGHATLYWYQQILGQGPKLLIQFQNNGVVDDSQLPKDRFSAERLKGVDSTLKIQPAKLEDSAVYLCASRDSLAKNIQYFGAGTRLSVL.

On this clonotype itself: The missing conserved phenylalanine or tryptophan at the end of this CDR3 makes a read error likely. The chain has TRBV2 and TRBJ2-7; D unresolved. Germline V gene sequence: CDR1 SNHLY, CDR2 FYNNEI. V was trimmed by 4 bases and J by 5 bases, leaving 15 bases between them. The CDR3 is made up of 14 amino acids. The CDR3 coding sequence is TGTGCCAGCAGTGTTGGACGGGCTAATAACGAGCAGTACTAC. Its translation is CASSVGRANNEQYY.

This clonotype came up many times. The chain links TRBV6-1 to TRBJ1-5, with D perhaps matching TRBD1 (5 bases). The germline V gene has CDR1 MNHNS and CDR2 SASEGT. The CDR3 spans 14 residues. V gave up 6 bases and J gave up 3 bases, with 12 bases separating them. CDR3 amino acids: CASSRDGTNQPQHF. The CDR3 DNA reads as TGTGCCAGCAGCCGGGACGGCACCAATCAGCCCCAGCATTTT.

Ten or more counts support this clonotype. The chain uses TRBV19 and TRBJ2-4; no clear D gene. CDR1 is LNHDA, CDR2 SQIVND, per germline (reference sequence). The CDR3 length is 13 residues. The V gene lost 7 bases and the J gene lost 1 base, with 8 bases spanning the gap. CDR3: CASISRAKNIQYF. The CDR3 nucleotides are TGTGCCAGTATTTCCAGGGCCAAAAACATTCAGTACTTC.

J is TRBJ2-1 and V is TRBV6-5; TRBD2 is a possible D gene (7 bases). Per the germline V gene, CDR1 is MNHEY and CDR2 is SVGAGI. This CDR3 contains 14 residues. V was pared by 4 bases and J by 4 bases, with 11 bases between. This CDR3 reads CASSWGGSYNEQFF. The CDR3 DNA follows: TGTGCCAGCAGTTGGGGGGGCTCTTACAATGAGCAGTTCTTC.

Points on this clonotype: One base away lies a much larger clone, so this may be a sequencing read error. This chain links TRBV20-1 with TRBJ2-1; D call uncertain. CDR3 length equals 13 residues. In germline, CDR1 is DFQATT, CDR2 SNEGSKA (reference sequence). The CDR3 region has the DNA TGCAGTGCTAGTATACCCTCCTACAATAAGCAGTTCTTC. Residues: CSASIPSYNKQFF.

The chain links TRBV7-3 to TRBJ2-3, with TRBD1 matching 7 bases. CDR1 and CDR2 from the germline V gene are SGHTA and FQGTGA. The V and J ends lost 4 bases and 4 bases, in that order; junction bases with no gene match: 14. The CDR3 covers 17 residues. CDR3 region: CASSWGTADKHSDTQYF. The DNA of the CDR3 is TGTGCCAGCAGCTGGGGGACAGCAGATAAGCACTCAGATACGCAGTATTTT.

There are many counts of this clonotype. The rearrangement uses TRBV13 and TRBJ2-1; D assignment may be TRBD1 or TRBD2 (6 bases each). The CDR3 length is 15 residues. The V end lost 0 bases, the J end lost 8 bases, and 14 bases lay between the germline ends. Germline V gene data show CDR1 as PRHDT and CDR2 as FYEKMQ (reference sequence). The CDR3 loop is CASSLGRGRRDEQFF. In DNA form, the CDR3 reads TGTGCCAGCAGCTTAGGCCGGGGGCGCCGGGATGAGCAGTTCTTC.

The chain joins TRBV2 to TRBJ1-5; TRBD1 matches at 8 bases. The CDR3 extends over 15 amino acids. Germline V gives CDR1 SNHLY, CDR2 FYNNEI. V shed 10 bases, J shed 5 bases, and the junction held 13 bases outside the gene matches. The CDR3 sequence: CATKGGRGRDQPQHF. CDR3 coding DNA: TGTGCCACCAAGGGGGGCAGGGGGCGTGATCAGCCCCAGCATTTT.

At least ten counts were recorded for this clonotype. The rearrangement links TRBV7-2 to TRBJ2-3; TRBD2 is a possible D gene (6 bases). Trimming removed 1 base from V and 4 bases from J, with 12 bases in between. The germline gives CDR1 SGHTA, CDR2 FQGNSA. The CDR3 loop spans 15 amino acids. The CDR3 region has the DNA TGTGCCAGCAGCTTAGTTATTGGAGGGGCAGATACGCAGTATTTT. Protein: CASSLVIGGADTQYF.

This clonotype was recorded many times. J is TRBJ2-1 and V is TRBV27; the D is unclear. The V gene's germline CDR1 is MNHEY and CDR2 SMNVEV (reference sequence). Trimming pared 0 bases from V and 6 bases from J, leaving 9 bases between. The CDR3 consists of 14 residues. Written as DNA, the CDR3 is TGTGCCAGCAGTTTATCGGTAAAAACCAATGAGCAGTTCTTC. Translation gives CASSLSVKTNEQFF.

This clonotype was detected many times. The V and J genes are TRBV25-1 and TRBJ2-3, with no clear D. Germline assignment: CDR1 MGHDK and CDR2 SYGVNS. The CDR3 contains 12 residues. V was cut by 6 bases and J by 2 bases, with 6 bases left in between. The CDR3 spells CASSAITDTQYF. The CDR3 nucleotides read TGTGCCAGCAGCGCGATCACAGATACGCAGTATTTT.

This clonotype was counted at least ten times. The rearrangement links TRBV20-1 to TRBJ2-1; TRBD2 agrees at 8 bases. Germline CDR1 is DFQATT and CDR2 is SNEGSKA (reference sequence). This CDR3 has 18 amino acids. Trimming at V came to 3 bases and at J to 6 bases, leaving 19 bases not matched to a gene. The CDR3 coding sequence is TGCAGTGCTAGGCCCAGCGGCAGCGGGAGATCACCGGGCAATGAGCAGTTCTTC. This gives the protein CSARPSGSGRSPGNEQFF.

This clonotype has only a few counts. The chain has TRBV20-1 and TRBJ2-5; 14 bases are a match to TRBD2. The CDR3 is 15 residues long. Germline trimming cut 4 bases from V and 5 bases from J; bases unmatched to any gene: 6. The germline V gene encodes CDR1 DFQATT and CDR2 SNEGSKA (reference sequence). Here the CDR3 reads CSATGLAGAGETQYF. The CDR3 DNA reads TGCAGTGCTACGGGACTAGCGGGGGCCGGGGAGACCCAGTACTTC.

The chain carries TRBV11-3 and TRBJ2-1; TRBD1 matches 11 bases. Germline V gene data show CDR1 as SGHNT and CDR2 as YENEEA. V lost 2 bases, J lost 3 bases, and 3 bases stayed unmatched. The CDR3 is made up of 16 amino acids. In nucleotides, the CDR3 is TGTGCCAGCAGCTTATTCGGGACAGGGGGCTACAATGAGCAGTTCTTC. Protein product: CASSLFGTGGYNEQFF.

The chain is built from TRBV5-5 and TRBJ2-7; perhaps TRBD2 as D (5 bases). This CDR3 region has 14 residues. The ends were cut back, 1 base at V and 3 bases at J, with 11 bases in the middle. CDR1 is SGHKS and CDR2 is YYEKEE in the germline V gene (reference sequence). The CDR3 spells CASSLWNGDYEQYF. The CDR3 nucleotides are TGTGCCAGCAGCTTGTGGAACGGGGACTACGAGCAGTACTTC.